Detailed here is one T cell receptor (beta chain). V was pared by 5 bases and J by 5 bases, with 7 bases of the junction left unmatched. This CDR3 is 14 amino acids long. Per the germline V gene, CDR1 is MNHEY and CDR2 is SVGAGI. This record belongs to a study of cytomegalovirus exposure and HLA in healthy donors. Researchers ran the PCR with 60 Vbeta and 13 Jbeta primers. Method: immunoSEQ multiplex PCR; TCRdb's copy keeps in-frame clones and lacks some. The repertoire includes about 64,000 clones, 70% to 80% of them detected once, and 7.8% sits in the top ten. The TCR comes from a young man in good health and CMV-seropositive. The specimen sequenced was PBMCs. The chain uses TRBV6-5 and TRBJ2-5; TRBD2 matches at 8 bases. The CDR3 loop reads CASSPAGAGETQYF. CDR3 sequence (DNA): TGTGCCAGCAGTCCAGCGGGGGCGGGGGAGACCCAGTACTTC.